What follows are 21 T cell receptor beta chains derived from one specimen sequenced in a study of T cells in Graves' hyperthyroidism and ophthalmopathy. Amplification targeted TCR beta CDR3 regions from RNA transcripts. During a first-round RT-PCR of the TCR CDR3, the HTBI primer set was used. Each CDR3 protein is one row after TCRdb ran MiXCR on the multiplex PCR reads. The table includes fewer than 750,000 distinct CDR3 sequences, around 45% detected once. Sequenced input: peripheral blood or thyroid tissue (not recorded which). The receptors derive from a woman aged 18-29 years with Graves' hyperthyroidism.

The chain joins TRBV7-8 to TRBJ2-7, with 9 bases lining up with TRBD2. Trimming removed 1 base from V and 0 bases from J; junction bases left unmatched: 4. CDR1 is SGHVS, CDR2 FQNEAQ, per germline. This CDR3 comprises 16 residues. In DNA form, the CDR3 reads TGTGCCAGCAGCTTAGGGACTAGCGAGGGCTCCTACGAGCAGTACTTC. This translates into CASSLGTSEGSYEQYF. Based on the CDR3 plus reference TRBV7-8 and TRBJ2-7, the full variable domain is GAGVSQSPRYKVAKRGQDVALRCDPISGHVSLFWYQQALGQGPEFLTYFQNEAQLDKSGLPSDRFFAERPEGSVSTLKIQRTQQEDSAVYLCASSLGTSEGSYEQYFGPGTRLTVT.

Worth noting for this clonotype: The conserved final phenylalanine or tryptophan is absent from the CDR3, which likely points to a read error. It is unclear where the CDR3 begins or ends on the DNA, so no DNA is shown, and the CDR3 is as TCRdb lists it. CDR3 sequence reads: CASSLALQI. The chain couples TRBV7-2 to TRBJ1-5. Germline lookup yields CDR1 SGHTA and CDR2 FQGNSA. The CDR3 region is 9 residues in length, termini included.

The chain couples TRBV20-1 to TRBJ1-5; a possible D gene is TRBD1 (6 bases). Germline V gene lookup returns CDR1 DFQATT and CDR2 SNEGSKA (reference sequence). The CDR3 is 13 amino acids. V shed 5 bases and J shed 3 bases, with 11 bases lying between them. CDR3 nucleotide sequence: TGCAGTGCTCATCGGGACACCAATCAGCCCCAGCATTTT. Protein sequence: CSAHRDTNQPQHF.

This clonotype was counted ten times or more. The chain combines TRBV11-2 with TRBJ2-5; a possible D gene is TRBD1 (6 bases). CDR1 is SGHAT and CDR2 is FQNNGV in the germline V gene. The CDR3 covers 15 residues. The V gene lost 0 bases and the J gene lost 3 bases, with 11 bases spanning the gap. As DNA, the CDR3 is TGTGCCAGCAGCTTAGAACTGACAGGAGAAGAGACCCAGTACTTC. Translated, it gives CASSLELTGEETQYF.

V and J are TRBV20-1 and TRBJ2-7; D not certain. In germline, CDR1 is DFQATT, CDR2 SNEGSKA (reference sequence). The V end was cut by 0 bases, the J end by 5 bases, with 11 bases between. The CDR3 runs 13 residues. As DNA, the CDR3 is TGCAGTGCTAGAGATATGGGGTGGCACGAGCAGTACTTC. Protein: CSARDMGWHEQYF.

This clonotype has at least ten counts. This rearrangement joins TRBV7-9 to TRBJ2-2; D gene ambiguous. The CDR3 runs to 15 residues. The ends were cut back, 3 bases at V and 0 bases at J, with 8 bases in the middle. Germline V gives CDR1 SEHNR, CDR2 FQNEAQ (reference sequence). CDR3 loop: CASSFYSSNTGELFF. CDR3 coding DNA: TGTGCCAGCAGCTTCTACAGCTCGAACACCGGGGAGCTGTTTTTT.

Comment on this clonotype: This CDR3 is missing its conserved last phenylalanine or tryptophan, likely due to a read error. No DNA is shown, since the ends of the CDR3 on it are uncertain; the CDR3 is the one TCRdb lists. The rearrangement joins TRBV12-3 or TRBV12-4 to TRBJ1-6; the table assigns TRBD1, which was not confirmed against the DNA. The CDR3 region is 8 residues in length, termini included. The CDR3 region is CASSERTG.

The chain joins TRBV19 to TRBJ1-2; 7 nucleotides line up with TRBD1. The ends lost 9 bases at V and 4 bases at J; junction bases unmatched: 5. The CDR3 is made up of 12 amino acids. Germline-derived CDR1 and CDR2 are LNHDA and SQIVND (reference sequence). The CDR3 DNA reads TGTGCCAGCGAAAGGACAGGCTATGGCTACACCTTC. Its protein is CASERTGYGYTF.

The genes are TRBV7-8 and TRBJ2-7; no firm D call. The ends were cut back, 5 bases at V and 7 bases at J, with 12 bases in the middle. The CDR3 runs to 12 residues. CDR1 and CDR2 (germline): SGHVS, FQNEAQ. This CDR3 reads CASSPYLGEQYF. Here the CDR3 DNA reads TGTGCCAGCAGCCCCTACCTGGGGGAGCAGTACTTC.

This clonotype was counted at least ten times. The genes are TRBV29-1 and TRBJ2-7; D tentatively fits TRBD1 or TRBD2 (5 bases each). Germline V gene data show CDR1 as SQVTM and CDR2 as ANQGSEA. The CDR3 loop spans 12 amino acids. The ends were cut back, 8 bases at V and 3 bases at J, with 14 bases in the middle. DNA for the CDR3: TGCAGCTTTGGGGACGGAATCTACGAGCAGTACTTC. Protein product: CSFGDGIYEQYF.

The V call is TRBV5-4, the J call TRBJ1-3; D is uncertain. Germline values: CDR1 SGHNT, CDR2 YYREEE (reference sequence). V shed 0 bases and J shed 4 bases, with 8 bases lying between them. The length of the CDR3 is 14 residues. CDR3: CASSLGWGGNTIYF. The DNA for the CDR3 is TGTGCCAGCAGCTTGGGATGGGGAGGAAACACCATATATTTT.

This clonotype was detected ten times or more. This sequence joins TRBV2 and TRBJ2-7, with D tentatively TRBD1 (5 bases). CDR1 and CDR2 from the germline V gene are SNHLY and FYNNEI. V dropped 6 bases and J dropped 3 bases, with 9 bases sitting between them. The CDR3 runs to 12 residues. Here the CDR3 DNA reads TGTGCCAGCAGCGCTACAGGCTACGAGCAGTACTTC. The encoded protein is CASSATGYEQYF.

The chain has TRBV6-6 and TRBJ1-4, with D perhaps TRBD1 (5 bases). Deletions cut 5 bases from V and 8 bases from J, with 18 bases between. The length of the CDR3 is 15 residues. Germline loops: CDR1 MNHNY, CDR2 SVGAGI (reference sequence). CDR3 region: CASSPFGTSDEKLFF. The DNA for the CDR3 is TGTGCCAGCAGTCCGTTCGGGACGTCAGACGAAAAACTGTTTTTT.

This clonotype was seen at least ten times. The rearrangement uses TRBV25-1 and TRBJ2-7; D unclear. There are 14 residues in the CDR3. The V gene lost 1 base and the J gene lost 6 bases, with 13 bases spanning the gap. CDR1 is MGHDK and CDR2 is SYGVNS in the germline V gene. The CDR3 DNA is TGTGCCAGCAGTGAATTCGAGCTCTGGTCCGAGCAGTACTTC. This codes for CASSEFELWSEQYF.

CDR3 residues: CASSPGGYAFF. For the CDR3, the DNA is TGTGCCAGCAGTCCCGGGGGGTACGCTTTCTTT. The chain uses TRBV12-3 or TRBV12-4 and TRBJ1-1; a weak D match, TRBD1 (5 bases). The CDR3 covers 11 residues. The V end was cut by 5 bases, the J end by 11 bases, with 12 bases between.

A remark on this clonotype: A single base separates this from a much larger clone, so it may be a read error. V and J are TRBV6-6 and TRBJ2-7; TRBD2 agrees at 9 bases. With 0 bases clipped from V and 7 bases from J, the junction kept 7 bases outside the gene matches. CDR1 is MNHNY, CDR2 SVGAGI, per germline (reference sequence). The CDR3 extends over 15 amino acids. Here the CDR3 reads CASSYSIRTSVEQYF. The CDR3 bases are TGTGCCAGCAGTTACTCAATAAGGACTAGCGTAGAGCAGTACTTC.

This chain uses TRBV20-1 with TRBJ1-2; D not certain. CDR1 is DFQATT, CDR2 SNEGSKA, per germline (reference sequence). The length of the CDR3 is 16 residues. Trimming shortened V by 0 bases and J by 0 bases, and 14 bases separated the two germline ends. The CDR3 is CSARDSGLNTNYGYTF. The CDR3 nucleotides are TGCAGTGCTAGAGATAGCGGGCTGAACACTAACTATGGCTACACCTTC.

The count of this clonotype is one. Given a much more abundant clone one base away, this may be a read error. The rearrangement links TRBV12-3 or TRBV12-4 to TRBJ2-7, with 8 positions matching TRBD1. This CDR3 comprises 15 residues. Trimming removed 5 bases from V and 2 bases from J; junction bases left unmatched: 8. CDR3 residues: CASSPRTGSPYEQYF. CDR3 nucleotide sequence: TGTGCCAGCAGTCCCCGGACAGGGAGCCCCTACGAGCAGTACTTC.

This clonotype was detected a few times. The chain carries TRBV29-1 and TRBJ2-2, with 7 bases identical to TRBD2. Unmatched junction bases numbered 7, after V lost 6 bases and J lost 3 bases. The germline V gene encodes CDR1 SQVTM and CDR2 ANQGSEA. This CDR3 spans 14 amino acids. The CDR3 bases are TGCAGCGTAAGGGAGGGGTCATACACCGGGGAGCTGTTTTTT. Protein product: CSVREGSYTGELFF.

This chain uses TRBV6-6 with TRBJ1-6, with 9 nucleotides matching TRBD1. V shed 4 bases and J 8 bases; nucleotides not matched to a gene: 6. The germline V gene has CDR1 MNHNY and CDR2 SVGAGI (reference sequence). This CDR3 is 15 amino acids long. CDR3: CASSLLRDRDSPLHF. In DNA, the CDR3 is TGTGCCAGCAGTTTGCTTAGGGACAGGGATTCACCCCTCCACTTT.

This clonotype has a count of ten or more. The chain carries TRBV10-3 and TRBJ1-2, with 8 bases matching TRBD1. The CDR3 spans 14 residues. V lost 6 bases, J lost 7 bases, and 10 bases stayed unmatched. Germline CDR1 ENHRY, CDR2 SYGVKD. The CDR3 sequence is CAIRAIAGGGGYTF. The DNA of the CDR3 is TGTGCCATCAGGGCGATTGCAGGGGGCGGTGGCTACACCTTC.